A selection of T cell receptor beta chains follows, all from one sample in a study of TIL therapy for anti-PD-1-resistant metastatic lung cancer. Sequencing was performed with immunoSEQ multiplex PCR; in TCRdb, only in-frame clones are kept and a portion is missing. The profile shows about 57,000 clones, around 80% of them singletons. The input for sequencing was blood, taken at baseline. The receptors come from a woman between 30 and 80 years old with non-small cell lung cancer. The CDR3 runs from the conserved cysteine through the conserved F or W. Each record gives: J gene, V gene, D gene, clone size, CDR3 DNA, CDR3 protein. D genes are given only for firm matches. Size is omitted from some rows. Given values are once, few, many or a class for expanded clones.

j_call: TRBJ2-7
v_call: TRBV6-1
d_call: NA
clone_size: NA
cdr3_nt: TGTGCCAGCAGTGAAGCCAACATACAAGAGCAGTACTTC
cdr3_aa: CASSEANIQEQYF

j_call: TRBJ2-7
v_call: TRBV5-6
d_call: TRBD1
clone_size: NA
cdr3_nt: TGTGCCAGCAGCCAGACAGGGGGCCACTACGAGCAGTACTTC
cdr3_aa: CASSQTGGHYEQYF

j_call: TRBJ1-5
v_call: TRBV7-2
d_call: NA
clone_size: NA
cdr3_nt: TGTGCCAGCAGCCCCACAGGGAGCAATCAGCCCCAGCATTTT
cdr3_aa: CASSPTGSNQPQHF

j_call: TRBJ2-3
v_call: TRBV29-1
d_call: TRBD1
clone_size: NA
cdr3_nt: TGCAGCGTTGAGGGGACAGAGCTGCAGAGCACAGATACGCAGTATTTT
cdr3_aa: CSVEGTELQSTDTQYF

j_call: TRBJ2-5
v_call: TRBV28
d_call: NA
clone_size: NA
cdr3_nt: TGTGCCAGCAGTCCCTCTTGGGGGCGACAAGAGACCCAGTACTTC
cdr3_aa: CASSPSWGRQETQYF

j_call: TRBJ2-3
v_call: TRBV2
d_call: TRBD2
clone_size: once
cdr3_nt: TGTGCCAGCAGTGAAGAACTAGCGGGATTAGTGACAGATACGCAGTATTTT
cdr3_aa: CASSEELAGLVTDTQYF

j_call: TRBJ1-5
v_call: TRBV28
d_call: NA
clone_size: NA
cdr3_nt: TGTGCCAGCAACCGCCCGGGGCAGGCGAACAATCAGCCCCAGCATTTT
cdr3_aa: CASNRPGQANNQPQHF

j_call: TRBJ1-4
v_call: TRBV19
d_call: NA
clone_size: NA
cdr3_nt: TGTGCCTGTCGCGGTCCCCCGGGCGAAAAACTGTTTTTT
cdr3_aa: CACRGPPGEKLFF

j_call: TRBJ1-2
v_call: TRBV4-3
d_call: NA
clone_size: NA
cdr3_nt: TGCGCCAGCAGCCAAGATGGTGGGGGGCCCTATGGCTACACCTTC
cdr3_aa: CASSQDGGGPYGYTF

j_call: TRBJ1-1
v_call: TRBV28
d_call: TRBD1
clone_size: NA
cdr3_nt: TGTGCCAGCAACTTCAGGGGGCGGGGAGGCACTGAAGCTTTCTTT
cdr3_aa: CASNFRGRGGTEAFF